This is a list of T cell receptor beta chains from one sample in a study of shared T cell receptors in the human thymus. The table came from immunoSEQ multiplex PCR; TCRdb's copy has only in-frame clones and leaves some out. The data show 700,000 to 750,000 clones, approximately 83% seen once. A further study also used this sample, focusing on human thymus T cells.

The sequenced sample was thymocytes. Receptor source: a girl under three years old with a congenital heart defect. The CDR3 runs from the conserved cysteine through the conserved F or W. A D gene is named only where the DNA matches it firmly. Size is omitted from some rows. Given values are once, few, many or a class for expanded clones.

>TRBJ2-1|once|TRBV5-1|.
CASSLEVSIDTNSYNEQFF
TGCGCCAGCAGCTTGGAGGTGTCCATTGACACCAACTCCTACAATGAGCAGTTCTTC
>TRBJ2-7|.|TRBV27|TRBD1
CASSKRDRHEQYF
TGTGCCAGCAGTAAACGGGACAGGCACGAGCAGTACTTC
>TRBJ2-3|.|TRBV2|.
CASNPDWQGGTDTQYF
TGTGCCAGCAACCCGGACTGGCAAGGAGGCACAGATACGCAGTATTTT
>TRBJ2-1|few|TRBV14|TRBD2
CASSPLAGVNEQFF
TGTGCCAGCAGCCCCTTAGCGGGGGTCAATGAGCAGTTCTTC
>TRBJ1-5|.|TRBV6-5|.
CASSRQGNQPQHF
TGTGCCAGCAGCCGCCAGGGGAATCAGCCCCAGCATTTT
>TRBJ1-1|.|TRBV7-2|.
CASSPHVRDMNTEAFF
TGTGCCAGCAGCCCCCACGTACGTGACATGAACACTGAAGCTTTCTTT
>TRBJ2-7|.|TRBV5-1|TRBD2
CASSARGGAGGPMWEQYF
TGCGCCAGCAGCGCGCGGGGCGGAGCGGGGGGTCCTATGTGGGAGCAGTACTTC
>TRBJ1-2|.|TRBV28|.
CASSPFNLGGPPYGYTF
TGTGCCAGCAGTCCATTTAACCTCGGGGGTCCCCCTTATGGCTACACCTTC
>TRBJ2-1|.|TRBV7-2|TRBD2
CASSLGLSGNSYNEQFF
TGTGCCAGCAGCTTAGGGCTTAGCGGGAACTCCTACAATGAGCAGTTCTTC
>TRBJ1-1|once|TRBV7-8|.
CASSLFRVRHTEAFF
TGTGCCAGCAGCTTATTCAGGGTGAGGCACACTGAAGCTTTCTTT
>TRBJ1-2|.|TRBV15|TRBD1
CATSREPREGADHGYTF
TGTGCCACCAGCAGAGAACCTCGGGAGGGGGCGGACCATGGCTACACCTTC